Included here is one T cell receptor beta chain sequence, with context. The protocol was immunoSEQ multiplex PCR, while the TCRdb copy is restricted to in-frame clones and leaves out a portion. This table has 350,000 to 400,000 clones, 91% appearing once. This entry comes from a study of blood T cell repertoires in COVID-19. This CDR3 comprises 14 residues. Per germline, CDR1 MNHEY and CDR2 SMNVEV (reference sequence). The ends lost 7 bases at V and 0 bases at J; junction bases unmatched: 6. Sequencing used PBMCs or T cells enriched from blood (not recorded which). The rearrangement uses TRBV27 and TRBJ2-7, with 7 nucleotides matching TRBD1. This TCR was sampled from a woman in her 40s who had been exposed to COVID-19. The CDR3 is CASKHRDSSYEQYF. DNA for the CDR3: TGTGCCAGCAAACACCGGGACAGCTCCTACGAGCAGTACTTC.